This TCR beta chain was profiled in a study of blood T cell repertoires in COVID-19. For the study at large: Sites across the United States, Italy and Spain contributed samples from acute and convalescent COVID-19. T cells, B-cell-depleted T cells, or PBMCs provided the cDNA or gDNA that served as material.

Germline V lookup: CDR1 SGDLS, CDR2 YYNGEE. V lost 3 bases to trimming and J lost 7 bases, with 16 bases between them. This CDR3 comprises 15 residues. Methods used by the authors: Scientists estimated how many nucleated cells there were by amplifying reference gene primers. TCRdb's copy holds only in-frame clones and misses some; the assay was immunoSEQ multiplex PCR. Clonal size and the V and J genes are those of that table, whereas D and trimming came from the DNA. The table shows nearly 55,000 clones, with just over 85% occurring only once. The specimen sequenced was peripheral blood. The sequence came from a man in his 70s with active COVID-19. V usage is TRBV9 and J usage is TRBJ2-2; possibly TRBD1 for D (6 bases). CDR3 nucleotides: TGTGCCAGCAGCGGAGTGGTGGGGGCCGGCGGGGAGCTGTTTTTT. This sequence encodes CASSGVVGAGGELFF. Full variable domain (rest looked up from reference TRBV9 and TRBJ2-2): DSGVTQTPKHLITATGQRVTLRCSPRSGDLSVYWYQQSLDQGLQFLIQYYNGEERAKGNILERFSAQQFPDLHSELNLSSLELGDSALYFCASSGVVGAGGELFFGEGSRLTVL.